A single sample gave rise to the 9 T cell receptor beta chains below, sequenced in a study of shared T cell receptors in the human thymus. The assay was immunoSEQ multiplex PCR, and TCRdb's table has in-frame clones only and misses some. The table records hundreds of thousands of clones, approximately 89% of them present only once. These data were also reused for a study on human thymus T cells.

The specimen sequenced was thymocytes. The receptors here all came from a boy younger than two with a congenital heart defect.

This clone occurred once. The chain couples TRBV7-9 to TRBJ2-4, with 8 bases matching TRBD1. This CDR3 has 16 residues. Germline CDR1 reads SEHNR; CDR2 reads FQNEAQ (reference sequence). With 3 bases clipped from V and 5 bases from J, the junction kept 9 bases outside the gene matches. The DNA for the CDR3 is TGTGCCAGCAGCTTTTCGGACAGGGAGCGAGAAAACATTCAGTACTTC. It yields the protein CASSFSDRERENIQYF.

The chain couples TRBV28 to TRBJ2-1, with TRBD2 as a possible D gene (6 bases). Trimming took 7 bases from V and 5 from J, leaving 18 bases between them. The length of the CDR3 is 15 residues. Germline V lookup: CDR1 MDHEN, CDR2 SYDVKM. CDR3 region: CASNSGDQRHNEQFF. CDR3 DNA sequence: TGTGCCAGCAATTCGGGGGATCAACGGCACAATGAGCAGTTCTTC.

The chain recombines TRBV14 with TRBJ2-1; 9 bases match TRBD2. This CDR3 is 17 amino acids long. Germline-derived CDR1 and CDR2 are SGHDN and FVKESK. J lost 7 bases, V lost 1 base, and 11 bases had no gene match. CDR3 residues: CASSQVASGKQVNEQFF. CDR3 nucleotide sequence: TGTGCCAGCAGCCAAGTGGCTAGCGGGAAACAAGTAAATGAGCAGTTCTTC.

The chain has TRBV4-3 and TRBJ2-5; D call uncertain. V was clipped by 2 bases and J by 5 bases, with 6 bases between them. Germline-derived CDR1 and CDR2 are LGHNA and YSLEER. The CDR3 consists of 12 residues. The CDR3 reads CASSQLFETQYF. DNA of the CDR3: TGCGCCAGCAGCCAACTCTTTGAGACCCAGTACTTC.

V gene TRBV10-2 combines with J gene TRBJ2-7; D remains ambiguous. The V gene lost 4 bases and the J gene lost 0 bases, with 13 bases spanning the gap. The CDR3 spans 15 residues. Germline loops: CDR1 WSHSY, CDR2 SAAADI. CDR3 amino acids: CASSGTARHSYEQYF. The CDR3 DNA follows: TGCGCCAGCAGTGGAACAGCAAGACACTCCTACGAGCAGTACTTC.

This sequence joins TRBV6-1 and TRBJ2-5; 7 nucleotides line up with TRBD1. This CDR3 is 13 amino acids long. The V segment lost 4 bases and the J segment 4 bases; nucleotides outside the gene matches: 3. The germline V gene encodes CDR1 MNHNS and CDR2 SASEGT. CDR3 sequence: CASSVNRGETQYF. The CDR3 region has the DNA TGTGCCAGCAGTGTAAACAGGGGAGAGACCCAGTACTTC.

The chain combines TRBV6-1 with TRBJ1-2; possible D gene TRBD1, 5 bases. The germline V gene has CDR1 MNHNS and CDR2 SASEGT. V was clipped by 7 bases and J by 7 bases, with 10 bases between them. The CDR3 covers 11 residues. The CDR3 sequence: CASKGSLGYTF. The CDR3 coding sequence is TGTGCCAGCAAGGGGTCGCTTGGCTACACCTTC.

This clone was observed once. J is TRBJ1-3 and V is TRBV9; 9 nucleotides agree with TRBD1. Germline V gene sequence: CDR1 SGDLS, CDR2 YYNGEE. The J segment lost 8 bases and the V segment lost 0 bases, leaving 3 bases of the junction unmatched. The CDR3 covers 14 residues. The CDR3 region is CASSVGDREDTIYF. The DNA of the CDR3 is TGTGCCAGCAGCGTAGGGGACAGGGAAGACACCATATATTTT.

This clone was found a few times. The genes are TRBV19 and TRBJ1-2; D not certain. V was cut by 1 base and J by 4 bases, with 7 bases left in between. Germline V gene lookup returns CDR1 LNHDA and CDR2 SQIVND (reference sequence). This CDR3 is 13 amino acids long. CDR3 in amino acids: CASSIVCSYGYTF. CDR3 DNA sequence: TGTGCCAGTAGTATAGTGTGCAGCTATGGCTACACCTTC. Using reference TRBV19 and TRBJ1-2 for the parts outside the CDR3, the full variable domain is DGGITQSPKYLFRKEGQNVTLSCEQNLNHDAMYWYRQDPGQGLRLIYYSQIVNDFQKGDIAEGYSVSREKKESFPLTVTSAQKNPTAFYLCASSIVCSYGYTFGSGTRLTVV.